These 15 T cell receptor beta chains were all obtained from the same sample, sequenced in a study of cytotoxic CD8 clonotypes in ibrutinib-treated CLL. Profiling relied on immunoSEQ multiplex PCR, and the TCRdb table lists in-frame clones only, not all of them. The sample shows 7,500 to 9,500 clones, more than 70% of them seen only once. The material sequenced was PBMCs, taken before ibrutinib treatment. These receptors originate from a human donor with chronic lymphocytic leukemia.

This chain links TRBV29-1 with TRBJ1-5; D not certain. There are 12 residues in the CDR3. The V end lost 4 bases, the J end lost 5 bases, and 9 bases lay between the germline ends. Germline V lookup: CDR1 SQVTM, CDR2 ANQGSEA. Written as DNA, the CDR3 is TGCAGCGTTGTAACAGAGTATCAGCCCCAGCATTTT. It translates to CSVVTEYQPQHF.

This clone was seen a single time. In nucleotides, the CDR3 is TGTGCCATCAGTGAGAGTGGGACAGAGAAGCAGTACTTC. It yields the protein CAISESGTEKQYF. The V and J genes are TRBV10-3 and TRBJ2-7; 7 bases fit TRBD1. This CDR3 has 13 residues. The germline V gene encodes CDR1 ENHRY and CDR2 SYGVKD. V trimming: 2 bases; J trimming: 8 bases; junction bases outside the gene matches: 6.

There are a few counts of this clone. This rearrangement joins TRBV7-3 to TRBJ2-1; no reliable D call. The germline V gene encodes CDR1 SGHTA and CDR2 FQGTGA. V gave up 6 bases and J gave up 6 bases, with 15 bases separating them. The CDR3 extends over 14 amino acids. Here the CDR3 reads CASSSGQVSNEQFF. CDR3 coding DNA: TGTGCCAGCAGTTCCGGGCAAGTTTCCAATGAGCAGTTCTTC.

This clone was seen a few times. This CDR3 is CASSLGQVYEQYF. CDR3 coding DNA: TGCGCCAGCAGCTTGGGACAGGTCTACGAGCAGTACTTC. The chain has TRBV5-1 and TRBJ2-7; maybe TRBD1 (6 bases). The CDR3 has 13 amino acids. Trimming removed 0 bases at V and 3 bases at J, with 7 bases between. Germline loops: CDR1 SGHRS, CDR2 YFSETQ.

In this sample, this clone turned up a few times. This chain joins TRBV9 and TRBJ2-7, with D unclear. V lost 3 bases, J lost 7 bases, and 14 bases lay in between. Germline V gives CDR1 SGDLS, CDR2 YYNGEE. This CDR3 has 13 amino acids. CDR3 sequence: CASSAVPGQEQYF. The CDR3 region has the DNA TGTGCCAGCAGCGCGGTCCCTGGGCAAGAGCAGTACTTC.

The J gene is TRBJ2-4, the V gene TRBV18, with D uncertain. CDR1 is KGHSH and CDR2 is LQKENI in the germline V gene. This CDR3 region has 14 residues. V lost 2 bases and J 0 bases, leaving 5 bases between the germline ends. The CDR3 protein is CASSPALAKNIQYF. The CDR3 DNA is TGTGCCAGCTCACCAGCCCTAGCCAAAAACATTCAGTACTTC.

The V and J genes are TRBV7-2 and TRBJ2-7, with D tentatively TRBD2 (6 bases). The length of the CDR3 is 14 residues. Deletions cut 1 base from V and 6 bases from J, with 13 bases between. Looked up from germline, CDR1 is SGHTA and CDR2 is FQGNSA. The CDR3 loop reads CASSLGGGPREQYF. Written as DNA, the CDR3 is TGTGCCAGCAGCTTAGGCGGAGGGCCACGCGAGCAGTACTTC.

The chain combines TRBV7-6 with TRBJ2-7; 12 bases are shared with TRBD1. The CDR3 has 15 residues. The germline V gene has CDR1 SGHVS and CDR2 FNYEAQ. The J segment lost 7 bases and the V segment lost 5 bases, leaving 9 bases of the junction unmatched. The CDR3 nucleotides are TGTGCCAGCAGCCCAGCCGGGACAGGGGGCCGGGAGCAGTACTTC. Its protein product is CASSPAGTGGREQYF.

This clone occurred a few times. The rearrangement uses TRBV19 and TRBJ1-2, with 8 bases aligning to TRBD1. CDR3 size: 14 residues. V lost 8 bases, J lost 7 bases, and 12 bases stayed unmatched. The germline V gene encodes CDR1 LNHDA and CDR2 SQIVND (reference sequence). CDR3 DNA sequence: TGTGCCAGTGGTGTATCGGACAGGGCTATTGGCTACACCTTC. It is translated as CASGVSDRAIGYTF. Full variable domain (remainder filled in from reference TRBV19 and TRBJ1-2): DGGITQSPKYLFRKEGQNVTLSCEQNLNHDAMYWYRQDPGQGLRLIYYSQIVNDFQKGDIAEGYSVSREKKESFPLTVTSAQKNPTAFYLCASGVSDRAIGYTFGSGTRLTVV.

J is TRBJ1-2 and V is TRBV6-1; D is possibly TRBD1 (5 bases). CDR1 and CDR2 (germline): MNHNS, SASEGT. CDR3 length equals 15 residues. V lost 2 bases to trimming and J lost 4 bases, with 14 bases between them. CDR3 sequence: CASSEMGPSAYGYTF. The CDR3, as DNA: TGTGCCAGCAGTGAAATGGGACCGAGTGCCTATGGCTACACCTTC.

The chain carries TRBV28 and TRBJ2-3; the D is unclear. CDR3 length equals 13 residues. Germline values: CDR1 MDHEN, CDR2 SYDVKM. Trimming took 8 bases from V and 2 from J, leaving 11 bases between them. In nucleotides, the CDR3 is TGTGCCAGCGGCTTTAGACCCACAGATACGCAGTATTTT. It encodes CASGFRPTDTQYF.

The chain couples TRBV7-6 to TRBJ2-1, with D possibly TRBD2 on 5 matching bases. Trimming pared 0 bases from V and 9 bases from J, leaving 18 bases between. Germline V gene sequence: CDR1 SGHVS, CDR2 FNYEAQ. The CDR3 is 16 amino acids. In DNA, the CDR3 is TGTGCCAGCAGCTTAGCGCCTACGGGGATCGAGGGTGAGCAGTTCTTC. Translation gives CASSLAPTGIEGEQFF.

By share, this clone counts as medium-sized. The chain has TRBV27 and TRBJ2-1, with 12 bases lining up with TRBD1. The trim removed 5 bases at V and 9 bases at J, leaving 8 bases unmatched. The CDR3 covers 15 residues. CDR1 is MNHEY and CDR2 is SMNVEV in the germline V gene (reference sequence). Written as DNA, the CDR3 is TGTGCCAGCAGTCACCGGGACAGGGGGCAGGGTGAGCAGTTCTTC. Translated, it gives CASSHRDRGQGEQFF.

This clone was picked up one time. The chain joins TRBV11-3 to TRBJ1-1, with D possibly matching TRBD1 (5 bases). V was pared by 1 base and J by 4 bases, with 7 bases between. Germline loops: CDR1 SGHNT, CDR2 YENEEA. The CDR3 totals 13 residues. The CDR3 is CASSLGQGTEAFF. CDR3 nucleotides: TGTGCCAGCAGCTTAGGGCAGGGCACTGAAGCTTTCTTT.

The chain is built from TRBV4-1 and TRBJ1-5; TRBD1 agrees at 7 bases. This CDR3 is 15 amino acids long. V lost 0 bases, J lost 7 bases, and 6 bases stayed unmatched. CDR1 is MGHRA, CDR2 YSYEKL, per germline. The CDR3 is CASSQDAGGRQPQHF. CDR3 in DNA: TGCGCCAGCAGCCAAGACGCAGGGGGAAGGCAGCCCCAGCATTTT.